Listed here is a single T cell receptor (beta chain). The target of this receptor is not known. The input lacks base qualities; no much larger clone sits a single base away. The data stem from a study of blood T cell repertoires in COVID-19 (TCRdb year 2020). Turning to the overall study: The collaborator samples originated in the United States, Italy and Spain and spanned the acute and convalescent phases of COVID-19. Where available, HLA class I and class II types were obtained from metadata supplied by the sample provider rather than from assay-based typing. Deeply sampled blood TCRbeta repertoires from subjects exposed to, actively infected with, or recovered from COVID-19 were included in the dataset. The prospective study material was composed of cDNA or gDNA derived from T cells, B-cell-depleted T cells, or PBMCs. The samples were drawn from the first 160 participants of the ongoing ImmuneRACE study and from more than 1,000 subjects provided by 6 global collaborators. The sample metadata nearly always contained a de-identified subject ID, COVID-19 status, age in years and sex. The repertoires were made available in a free public database intended to serve as a resource for research on the immune response to SARS-CoV-2.

Each collaborating institution followed its own protocols to collect whole blood in K2EDTA tubes. For TCRbeta analysis, collaborators shipped samples as frozen whole blood, isolated PBMCs, or DNA extracted from either of those sample types. The CDR1 and CDR2 encoded by the germline V gene (reference sequence) are GTSNPN and SVGIG. Here V drops 7 bases and J drops 10 bases, and the junction holds 8 bases not matched to any gene. Spanning cysteine to phenylalanine, the CDR3 consists of 14 amino acids. Only CDR3 DNA is held: 42 bases, read in frame from base 1. TCRbeta CDR3 regions were amplified from genomic DNA using the immunoSEQ Assay, a bias-controlled multiplex PCR. From the authors' description of their analysis: The number of nucleated cells in each sample was estimated from the amplification of reference gene primers within the assay. Sequence reads were collapsed and filtered to measure the absolute abundance of every unique TCRbeta CDR3 rearrangement. For each sample, productive Simpson clonality was calculated as the square root of Simpson's diversity index over productive rearrangements. Held by TCRdb, this immuneACCESS table contains in-frame sequences only and omits some clones. Under half of the omission traces to an unresolved V gene where checked; the cause of the rest is unknown. The DNA was the basis for D and trimming; V, J and clone size are from that table. The sample contains about 160,000 clones, approximately 81% of them found a single time. The ten top clones hold less than 3.5% of the sample.

Points the paper makes about the study in general: The quantity of clinical and demographic metadata differed by source and by participant and was supplied without curation.

The chain is encoded by TRBV30 joined to TRBJ1-6; TRBD1 fits 12 bases in the junction. The clonotype comes from a human donor with acute or convalescent COVID-19. The donor label of this sample is uncertain. The sequenced material came from peripheral blood. At the DNA level, the sequence is TGTGCCTCATCGGGACAGGGGGCCAGATCACCCCTCCACTTT. Its coded protein is CASSGQGARSPLHF. The variable domain in full, with residues beyond the CDR3 obtained from the reference TRBV30 and TRBJ1-6 genes, is SQTIHQWPATLVQPVGSPLSLECTVEGTSNPNLYWYRQAAGRGLQLLFYSVGIGQISSEVPQNLSASRPQDRQFILSSKKLLLSDSGFYLCASSGQGARSPLHFGNGTRLTVT.